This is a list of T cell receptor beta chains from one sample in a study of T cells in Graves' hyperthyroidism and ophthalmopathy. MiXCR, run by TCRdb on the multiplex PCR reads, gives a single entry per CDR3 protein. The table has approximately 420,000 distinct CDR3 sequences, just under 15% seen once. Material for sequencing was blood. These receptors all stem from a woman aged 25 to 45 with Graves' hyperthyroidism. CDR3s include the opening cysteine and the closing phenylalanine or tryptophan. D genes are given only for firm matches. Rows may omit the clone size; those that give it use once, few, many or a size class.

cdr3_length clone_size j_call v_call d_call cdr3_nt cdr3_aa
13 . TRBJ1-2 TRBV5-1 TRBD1 TGCGCCAGCAGCTCGGACAGGGTAAATGGCTACACCTTC CASSSDRVNGYTF
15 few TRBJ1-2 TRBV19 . TGTGCCAGTAGCCATAATTCCGGGCCCAACCTTGGATACACCTTC CASSHNSGPNLGYTF
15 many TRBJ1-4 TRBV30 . TGTGCCTGCCCTCCACAGGGTGCAACTAATGAAAAACTGTTTTTT CACPPQGATNEKLFF
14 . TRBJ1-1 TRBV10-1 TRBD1 TGCGCCAGCAGTGAGTCGGCACAGGGGACTGAAGCTTTCTTT CASSESAQGTEAFF
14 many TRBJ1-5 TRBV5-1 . TGTGCCAGCTCACTGGACAGTTCCAATCAGCCCCAGCATTTT CASSLDSSNQPQHF
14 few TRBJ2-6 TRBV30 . TGTGCCTGCGCGAAGGTCTCTGGGGCCAACGTCCTGACTTTC CACAKVSGANVLTF
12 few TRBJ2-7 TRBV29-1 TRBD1 TGCAGCGTTCTGGGACAGTCGTACGAGCAGTACTTC CSVLGQSYEQYF
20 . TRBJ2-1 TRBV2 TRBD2 TGTGCCAGCAGTGATGATAGGGAGGTGACTAGCGGGATGCTTTACAATGAGCAGTTCTTC CASSDDREVTSGMLYNEQFF
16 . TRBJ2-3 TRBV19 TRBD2 TGTGCCAGTAGACAAACCGGGACTAGGAGCACAGATACGCAGTATTTT CASRQTGTRSTDTQYF
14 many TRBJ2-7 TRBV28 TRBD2 TGTGCCAGCAGCCCCGGGACTAGCATCTACGAGCAGTACTTC CASSPGTSIYEQYF
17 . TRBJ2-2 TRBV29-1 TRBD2 TGCAGCGTTGTTGCAAGGTGGAGCGGGAGGGGGACCGGGGAGCTGTTTTTT CSVVARWSGRGTGELFF
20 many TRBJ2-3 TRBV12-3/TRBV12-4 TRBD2 TGTGCCAGCAGTCTCCACCCTGGACTAGCGGGAGAGACCCCGCCAGATACGCAGTATTTT CASSLHPGLAGETPPDTQYF
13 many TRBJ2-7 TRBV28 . TGTGCCAGCAGTTCGATGACAGTGAACGAGCAGTACTTC CASSSMTVNEQYF
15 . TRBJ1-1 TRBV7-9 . TGTGCCAGCAGCCCAAGAGAGAACAGCAGCACTGAAGCTTTCTTT CASSPRENSSTEAFF
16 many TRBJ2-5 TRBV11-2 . TGTGCCAGCAGCGTCTACCCTTCGTTGGTTCAAGAGACCCAGTACTTC CASSVYPSLVQETQYF
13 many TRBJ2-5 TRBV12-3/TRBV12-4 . TGTGCCAGCAGTTCCGGCCGTAAAGAGACCCAGTACTTC CASSSGRKETQYF
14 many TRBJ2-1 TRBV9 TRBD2 TGTGCCAGCAGCGTAGGCGCGGGAGGGGGTGAGCAGTTCTTC CASSVGAGGGEQFF
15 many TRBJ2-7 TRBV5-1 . TGCGCCAGCAGCTTGGCGGCAGGGTTTTATTACGAGCAGTACTTC CASSLAAGFYYEQYF
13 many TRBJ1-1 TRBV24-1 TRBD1 TGTGCCACCAGTGACCGACAGGGTAGTATTGCTTTCTTT CATSDRQGSIAFF
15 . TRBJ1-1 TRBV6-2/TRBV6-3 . TGTGCCAGCAGTGCCTCGGGGGGTTCGAACACTGAAGCTTTCTTT CASSASGGSNTEAFF
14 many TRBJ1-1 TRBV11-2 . TGTGCCAGCAGCTTAGGACATATGAACACTGAAGCTTTCTTT CASSLGHMNTEAFF
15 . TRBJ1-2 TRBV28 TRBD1 TGTGCCACATCCCCTGAGGGACAGGGCGGCTATGGCTACACCTTC CATSPEGQGGYGYTF
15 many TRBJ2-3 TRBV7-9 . TGTGCCAGCAGCTTCCCCGGACTCTCTACAGATACGCAGTATTTT CASSFPGLSTDTQYF
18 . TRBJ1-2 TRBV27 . TGTGCCAGCAGTTTATCGGCGGGAACCAAGTATGGGGATGAAGGCTACACCTTC CASSLSAGTKYGDEGYTF
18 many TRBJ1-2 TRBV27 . TGTGCCAGCAGGGCCCGGGACATCGAGACGGATTGGTGGTATGGCTACACCTTC CASRARDIETDWWYGYTF
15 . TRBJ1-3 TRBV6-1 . TGTGCCAGCAGGGGTCAGGGAGTCTCTGGAAACACCATATATTTT CASRGQGVSGNTIYF
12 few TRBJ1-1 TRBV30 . TGTGCCTGGTGGGGGGGGGTCGCTGAAGCTTTCTTT CAWWGGVAEAFF
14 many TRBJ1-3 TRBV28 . TGTGCCAGCAGACCTACCGACTTAGGAAACACCATATATTTT CASRPTDLGNTIYF
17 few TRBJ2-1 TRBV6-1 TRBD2 TGTGCCAGCAGCACCTCACACACTAGCGGGATATACAATGAGCAGTTCTTC CASSTSHTSGIYNEQFF
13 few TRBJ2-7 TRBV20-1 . TGCAGTGCTTACAACGGGGGCTCCTACGAGCAGTACTTC CSAYNGGSYEQYF
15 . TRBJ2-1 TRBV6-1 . TGTGCCAGCAGTGAAGAGGCAGGGCGGAGCAATGAGCAGTTCTTC CASSEEAGRSNEQFF
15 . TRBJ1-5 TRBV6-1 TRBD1 TGTGCCAGCAGGGAAATCACAGGGGACAATCAGCCCCAGCATTTT CASREITGDNQPQHF
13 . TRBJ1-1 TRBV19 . TGTGCCAGTAGTATCGATAGAACAATTGGAGCTTTCTTT CASSIDRTIGAFF
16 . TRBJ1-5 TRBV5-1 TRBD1 TGTGCCAGCAGCGGAGGGACAGGCCTTAGCAATCGGCCCCAGCATTTT CASSGGTGLSNRPQHF
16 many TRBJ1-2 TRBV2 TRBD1 TGTGCCAGCAGTGAAGCGGGACAGGGTTTTAACTATGGCTACACCTTC CASSEAGQGFNYGYTF
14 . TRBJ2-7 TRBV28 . TGTGCCAGCAGGGGGAACTTAAGGGCCTACGAGCAGTACTTC CASRGNLRAYEQYF
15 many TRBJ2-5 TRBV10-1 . TGCGCCAGCAGTGAGTCGACGGGCCACCAAGAGACCCAGTACTTC CASSESTGHQETQYF
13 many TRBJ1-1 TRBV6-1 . TGTGCCAGCAGAGGGACGGGGGACACTGAAGCTTTCTTT CASRGTGDTEAFF
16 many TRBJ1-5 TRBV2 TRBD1 TGTGCCAGCAGTGTCGGGACAGGGGGTTTAGCTCAGCCCCAGCATTTT CASSVGTGGLAQPQHF
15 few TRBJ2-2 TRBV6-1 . TGTGCCAGCAGCAAGGGGGTAGGGAACACCGGGGAGCTGTTTTTT CASSKGVGNTGELFF
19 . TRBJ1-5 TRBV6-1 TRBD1 TGTGCCAGCAGATCCCTTAGACAGGGTAGAGGCGTAGGCAATCAGCCCCAGCATTTT CASRSLRQGRGVGNQPQHF
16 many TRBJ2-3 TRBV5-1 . TGCGCCAGCAGCTTGAGACAGCAGATCATCACAGATACGCAGTATTTT CASSLRQQIITDTQYF
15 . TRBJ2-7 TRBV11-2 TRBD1 TGTGCCAGCAGCTCACAGGGGGGAGTATCCTACGAGCAGTACTTC CASSSQGGVSYEQYF
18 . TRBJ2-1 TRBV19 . TGTGCCAGTAGTTTTCAGGACGGGAGTCGAAGCTCCTACAATGAGCAGTTCTTC CASSFQDGSRSSYNEQFF
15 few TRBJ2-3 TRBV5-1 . TGCGCCAGCAGCTTTGAGGGAGGAAGGACAGATACGCAGTATTTT CASSFEGGRTDTQYF